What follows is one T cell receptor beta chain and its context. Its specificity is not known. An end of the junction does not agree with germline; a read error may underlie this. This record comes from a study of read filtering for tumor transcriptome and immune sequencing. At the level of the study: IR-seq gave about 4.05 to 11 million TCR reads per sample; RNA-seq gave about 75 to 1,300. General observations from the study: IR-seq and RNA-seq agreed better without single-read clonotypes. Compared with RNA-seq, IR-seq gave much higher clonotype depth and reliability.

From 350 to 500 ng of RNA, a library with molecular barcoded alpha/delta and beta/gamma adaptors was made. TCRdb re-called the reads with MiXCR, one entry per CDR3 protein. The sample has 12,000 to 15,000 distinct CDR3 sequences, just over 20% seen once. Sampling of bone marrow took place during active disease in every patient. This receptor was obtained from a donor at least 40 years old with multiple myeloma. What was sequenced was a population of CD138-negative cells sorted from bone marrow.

This CDR3 reads CASSLALGETQHF. The CDR3, as DNA: TGTGCCAGCAGCTTAGCATTGGGAGAGACCCAGCACTTC. This rearrangement joins TRBV7-2 to TRBJ2-5; tentative D call: TRBD2 (5 bases). The CDR3 is 13 residues long. In germline, CDR1 is SGHTA, CDR2 FQGNSA.